What follows describes a single T cell receptor (beta chain). Trimming pared 2 bases from V and 5 bases from J, leaving 8 bases between. CDR3 length equals 13 residues. Per the germline V gene, CDR1 is MNHNS and CDR2 is SASEGT. This record comes from a study of blood T cell repertoires in COVID-19. Study context: Nucleic acid was either cDNA or gDNA, and it came from T cells, B-cell-depleted T cells, or PBMCs.

How the authors handled the data: How many nucleated cells were present was estimated from reference gene primer amplification. Only in-frame clones appear in the TCRdb table, and some are missing; sequencing was by immunoSEQ multiplex PCR. V and J calls and clone size are as listed in that table; D and trimming were resolved from the DNA. The sample holds fewer than 400,000 clones, about four fifths seen once. The receptor was derived from a man younger than 45 with active or convalescent COVID-19. Sequenced sample: peripheral blood. V is TRBV6-1 and J is TRBJ2-3, with D tentatively TRBD1 (5 bases). The CDR3: CASSEQRGDTQYF. The CDR3 DNA is TGTGCCAGCAGTGAACAAAGGGGAGATACGCAGTATTTT.